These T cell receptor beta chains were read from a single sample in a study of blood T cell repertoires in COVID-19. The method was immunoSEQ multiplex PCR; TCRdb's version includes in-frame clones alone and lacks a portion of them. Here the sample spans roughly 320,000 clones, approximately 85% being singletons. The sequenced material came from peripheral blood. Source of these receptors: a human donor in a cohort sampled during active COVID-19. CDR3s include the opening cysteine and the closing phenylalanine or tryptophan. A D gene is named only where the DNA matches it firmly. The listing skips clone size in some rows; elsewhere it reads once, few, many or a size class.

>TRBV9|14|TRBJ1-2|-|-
CASSVAGSLYGYTF
TGTGCCAGCAGCGTAGCCGGGAGTCTCTATGGCTACACCTTC
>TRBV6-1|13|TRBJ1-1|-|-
CASSEAARDEAFF
TGTGCCAGCAGTGAAGCTGCGAGGGATGAAGCTTTCTTT
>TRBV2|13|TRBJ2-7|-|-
CASSGGSSYEQYF
TGTGCCAGCAGTGGAGGCAGCTCCTACGAGCAGTACTTC
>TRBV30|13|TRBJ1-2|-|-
CASPTGLNYGYTF
TGTGCCTCTCCGACAGGCCTCAACTATGGCTACACCTTC
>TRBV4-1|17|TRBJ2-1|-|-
CASSQGRARSSYNEQFF
TGCGCCAGCAGCCAAGGGAGGGCCAGGAGCTCCTACAATGAGCAGTTCTTC
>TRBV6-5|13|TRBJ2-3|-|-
CASASGWRDTQYF
TGTGCCAGCGCTTCGGGGTGGCGAGATACGCAGTATTTT
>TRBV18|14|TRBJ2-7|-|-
CASSPRRGSYEQYF
TGTGCCAGCTCACCTAGACGGGGCTCCTACGAGCAGTACTTC
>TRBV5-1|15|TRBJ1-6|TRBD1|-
CASSLTGGYNSPLHF
TGCGCCAGCAGCCTGACAGGGGGTTATAATTCACCCCTCCACTTT
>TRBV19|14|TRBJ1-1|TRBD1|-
CASSIQGASTGAFF
TGTGCCAGTAGTATACAGGGGGCGAGTACCGGAGCTTTCTTT
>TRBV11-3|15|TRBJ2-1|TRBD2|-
CASSLRGGLDNEQFF
TGTGCCAGCAGCTTACGGGGGGGGCTGGACAATGAGCAGTTCTTC
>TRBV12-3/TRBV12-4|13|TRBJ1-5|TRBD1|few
CASRGQGNQPQHF
TGTGCCAGCAGGGGACAGGGGAATCAGCCCCAGCATTTT
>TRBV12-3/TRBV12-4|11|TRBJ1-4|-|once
CASSANEKLFF
TGTGCCAGCAGCGCTAATGAAAAACTGTTTTTT
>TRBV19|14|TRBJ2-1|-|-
CASSIDPLYNEQFF
TGTGCCAGTAGTATAGATCCCCTCTACAATGAGCAGTTCTTC
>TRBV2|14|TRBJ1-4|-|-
CASSVRRANEKLFF
TGTGCCAGCAGTGTTAGGCGGGCTAATGAAAAACTGTTTTTT
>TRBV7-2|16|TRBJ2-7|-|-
CASSLHGQGAIYEQYF
TGTGCCAGCAGCCTTCACGGCCAAGGAGCCATCTACGAGCAGTACTTC
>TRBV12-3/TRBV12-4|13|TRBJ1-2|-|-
CASSASYSYGYTF
TGTGCCAGCAGTGCCTCTTACAGCTATGGCTACACCTTC
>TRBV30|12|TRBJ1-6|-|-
CAWNRDNSPLHF
TGTGCCTGGAACAGGGATAATTCACCCCTCCACTTT
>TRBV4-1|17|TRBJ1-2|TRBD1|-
CASSQVPKGQGAGGYTF
TGCGCCAGCAGCCAAGTCCCAAAAGGACAGGGGGCCGGGGGCTACACCTTC
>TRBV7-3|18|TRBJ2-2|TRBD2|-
CASSPSEVRGANTGELFF
TGTGCCAGCAGCCCGTCGGAGGTGCGGGGGGCGAACACCGGGGAGCTGTTTTTT
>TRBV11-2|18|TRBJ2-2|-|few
CASSLVGRGTPNTGELFF
TGTGCCAGCAGCTTAGTGGGTCGGGGGACGCCGAACACCGGGGAGCTGTTTTTT
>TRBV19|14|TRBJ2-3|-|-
CASTGLFSTDTQYF
TGTGCCAGTACTGGGCTGTTTAGCACAGATACGCAGTATTTT
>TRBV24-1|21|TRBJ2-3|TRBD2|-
CATSDKPDVERGGLGTDTQYF
TGTGCCACCAGTGACAAACCTGACGTAGAGCGGGGGGGCCTTGGCACAGATACGCAGTATTTT
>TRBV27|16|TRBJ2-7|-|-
CASSFRFGGAAHEQYF
TGTGCCAGCAGTTTTCGATTTGGGGGGGCCGCCCACGAGCAGTACTTC
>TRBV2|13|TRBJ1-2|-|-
CASSEAGVYGYTF
TGTGCCAGCAGTGAAGCAGGGGTTTATGGCTACACCTTC
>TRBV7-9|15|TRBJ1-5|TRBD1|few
CASSLGTGVGQPQHF
TGTGCCAGCAGCTTAGGAACAGGGGTAGGGCAGCCCCAGCATTTT
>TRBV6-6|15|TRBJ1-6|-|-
CASSYAGSYNSPLHF
TGTGCCAGCAGTTACGCGGGCTCCTATAATTCACCCCTCCACTTT
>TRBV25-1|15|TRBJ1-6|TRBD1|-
CASRQGSSYNSPLHF
TGTGCCAGTCGACAGGGGAGCTCCTATAATTCACCCCTCCACTTT
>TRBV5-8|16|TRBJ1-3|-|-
CASSLDTKRTGNTIYF
TGTGCCAGCAGCTTGGATACGAAGCGGACTGGAAACACCATATATTTT
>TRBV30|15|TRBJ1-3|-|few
CAWSVRGFSGNTIYF
TGTGCCTGGAGTGTACGAGGGTTCTCTGGAAACACCATATATTTT
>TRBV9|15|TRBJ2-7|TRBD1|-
CASSVGQGTVYEQYF
TGTGCCAGCAGCGTCGGACAGGGCACAGTTTACGAGCAGTACTTC
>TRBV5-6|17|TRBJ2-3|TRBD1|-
CASSLAWAGGVEDTQYF
TGTGCCAGCAGCTTGGCCTGGGCAGGGGGCGTGGAAGATACGCAGTATTTT
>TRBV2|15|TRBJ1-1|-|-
CASSKTWDFLGEAFF
TGTGCCAGCAGTAAAACATGGGACTTCCTGGGTGAAGCTTTCTTT
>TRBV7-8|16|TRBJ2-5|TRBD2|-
CASSSLLAGGQETQYF
TGTGCCAGCAGTTCATTGTTAGCGGGGGGGCAAGAGACCCAGTACTTC
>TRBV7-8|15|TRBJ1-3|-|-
CASSLASNLGNTIYF
TGTGCCAGCAGCTTAGCCAGTAATCTTGGAAACACCATATATTTT
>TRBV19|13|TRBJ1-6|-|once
CASSTKGDSPLHF
TGTGCCAGTAGTACAAAGGGAGATTCACCCCTCCACTTT
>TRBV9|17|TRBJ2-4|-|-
CASSVAVDSLAKNIQYF
TGTGCCAGCAGCGTAGCCGTGGACAGCCTAGCCAAAAACATTCAGTACTTC
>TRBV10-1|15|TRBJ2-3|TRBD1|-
CASTCRGQGTDTQYF
TGCGCCAGCACCTGCAGGGGACAGGGCACAGATACGCAGTATTTT
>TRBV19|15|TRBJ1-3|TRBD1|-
CASIANTGEGNTIYF
TGTGCCAGTATCGCCAACACAGGGGAAGGAAACACCATATATTTT
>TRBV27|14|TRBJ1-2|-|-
CASSLGGSNYGYTF
TGTGCCAGCAGTTTAGGAGGATCTAACTATGGCTACACCTTC